These 5 T cell receptor beta chains originate from one sample sequenced in a study of T-cell reconstitution after alpha-beta-depleted transplantation in children. Unique molecular identifiers were used to barcode this TCRbeta library. From the PCR reads, TCRdb called clonotypes with MiXCR, one entry per CDR3 protein. The data contain a few hundred thousand distinct CDR3 sequences, 20% to 30% of them singletons. This sample comprised PBMCs, obtained before TCRalphabeta/CD19-depleted stem cell transplant. These TCRs come from a boy under three years old with Wiskott-Aldrich syndrome, due to receive a stem cell transplant.

This clonotype turned up a few times. V is TRBV10-3 and J is TRBJ2-2, with D possibly being TRBD2 (5 bases). Looked up from germline, CDR1 is ENHRY and CDR2 is SYGVKD. This CDR3 contains 16 residues. Trimming cost V 0 bases and J 5 bases, with 13 bases left between them. CDR3 amino acids: CAISESQPGTTGELFF. CDR3 DNA: TGTGCCATCAGTGAGTCACAGCCGGGAACTACCGGGGAGCTGTTTTTT.

This rearrangement joins TRBV24-1 to TRBJ2-3; D gene unclear. The ends were cut back, 8 bases at V and 14 bases at J, with 22 bases in the middle. Germline V gene data show CDR1 as KGHDR and CDR2 as SFDVKD. The CDR3 runs to 13 residues. CDR3 nucleotide sequence: TGTGCCACCACAAAAACCAGGAGCGCCCCGGGGTATTTT. This encodes CATTKTRSAPGYF.

This clonotype showed up just a few times. V usage is TRBV3-1 and J usage is TRBJ2-2; the D gene could be TRBD1 or TRBD2 (5 bases each). The CDR3 totals 13 residues. V lost 2 bases and J lost 7, with 8 bases in between. Germline V CDR1 and CDR2: LGHDT, YNNKEL (reference sequence). CDR3 nucleotide sequence: TGTGCCAGCAGCCAACCGGGACGCGGGGAGCTGTTTTTT. Encoded protein: CASSQPGRGELFF.

This clonotype was picked up a small number of times. CDR3 loop: CSARDPRDTQYF. The CDR3 nucleotides are TGCAGTGCTAGAGACCCTAGAGATACGCAGTATTTT. This chain joins TRBV20-1 and TRBJ2-3, with D hard to call. Germline V gene sequence: CDR1 DFQATT, CDR2 SNEGSKA (reference sequence). This CDR3 spans 12 amino acids. Between the trimmed V and J ends, which lost 0 bases and 5 bases, there was a span of 6 bases.

This clonotype was seen more than once but under ten times. The chain has TRBV7-2 and TRBJ2-4; 9 bases agree with TRBD2. Germline V CDR1 and CDR2: SGHTA, FQGNSA. The CDR3 contains 14 residues. With V trimmed by 1 base and J by 7 bases, 2 bases remained unmatched. The CDR3 protein is CASSLESGRNIQYF. The CDR3 nucleotides are TGTGCCAGCAGCTTAGAGAGCGGGAGGAACATTCAGTACTTC.